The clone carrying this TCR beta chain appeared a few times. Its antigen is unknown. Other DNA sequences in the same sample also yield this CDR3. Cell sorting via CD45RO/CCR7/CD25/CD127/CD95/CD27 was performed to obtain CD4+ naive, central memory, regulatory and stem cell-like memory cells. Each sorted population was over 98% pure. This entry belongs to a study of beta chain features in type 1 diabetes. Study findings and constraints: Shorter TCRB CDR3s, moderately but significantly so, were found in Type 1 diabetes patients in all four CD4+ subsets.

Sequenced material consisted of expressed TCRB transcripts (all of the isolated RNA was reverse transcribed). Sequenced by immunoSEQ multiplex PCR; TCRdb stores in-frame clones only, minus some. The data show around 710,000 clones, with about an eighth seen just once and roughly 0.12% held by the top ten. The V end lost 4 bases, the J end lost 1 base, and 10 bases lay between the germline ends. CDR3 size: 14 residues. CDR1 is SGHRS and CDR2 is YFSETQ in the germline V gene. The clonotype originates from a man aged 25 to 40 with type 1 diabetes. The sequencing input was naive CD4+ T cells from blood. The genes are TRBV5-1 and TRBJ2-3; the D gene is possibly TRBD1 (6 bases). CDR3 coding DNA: TGCGCCAGCAGCCTCGGACAGCGCACAGATACGCAGTATTTT. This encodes CASSLGQRTDTQYF.